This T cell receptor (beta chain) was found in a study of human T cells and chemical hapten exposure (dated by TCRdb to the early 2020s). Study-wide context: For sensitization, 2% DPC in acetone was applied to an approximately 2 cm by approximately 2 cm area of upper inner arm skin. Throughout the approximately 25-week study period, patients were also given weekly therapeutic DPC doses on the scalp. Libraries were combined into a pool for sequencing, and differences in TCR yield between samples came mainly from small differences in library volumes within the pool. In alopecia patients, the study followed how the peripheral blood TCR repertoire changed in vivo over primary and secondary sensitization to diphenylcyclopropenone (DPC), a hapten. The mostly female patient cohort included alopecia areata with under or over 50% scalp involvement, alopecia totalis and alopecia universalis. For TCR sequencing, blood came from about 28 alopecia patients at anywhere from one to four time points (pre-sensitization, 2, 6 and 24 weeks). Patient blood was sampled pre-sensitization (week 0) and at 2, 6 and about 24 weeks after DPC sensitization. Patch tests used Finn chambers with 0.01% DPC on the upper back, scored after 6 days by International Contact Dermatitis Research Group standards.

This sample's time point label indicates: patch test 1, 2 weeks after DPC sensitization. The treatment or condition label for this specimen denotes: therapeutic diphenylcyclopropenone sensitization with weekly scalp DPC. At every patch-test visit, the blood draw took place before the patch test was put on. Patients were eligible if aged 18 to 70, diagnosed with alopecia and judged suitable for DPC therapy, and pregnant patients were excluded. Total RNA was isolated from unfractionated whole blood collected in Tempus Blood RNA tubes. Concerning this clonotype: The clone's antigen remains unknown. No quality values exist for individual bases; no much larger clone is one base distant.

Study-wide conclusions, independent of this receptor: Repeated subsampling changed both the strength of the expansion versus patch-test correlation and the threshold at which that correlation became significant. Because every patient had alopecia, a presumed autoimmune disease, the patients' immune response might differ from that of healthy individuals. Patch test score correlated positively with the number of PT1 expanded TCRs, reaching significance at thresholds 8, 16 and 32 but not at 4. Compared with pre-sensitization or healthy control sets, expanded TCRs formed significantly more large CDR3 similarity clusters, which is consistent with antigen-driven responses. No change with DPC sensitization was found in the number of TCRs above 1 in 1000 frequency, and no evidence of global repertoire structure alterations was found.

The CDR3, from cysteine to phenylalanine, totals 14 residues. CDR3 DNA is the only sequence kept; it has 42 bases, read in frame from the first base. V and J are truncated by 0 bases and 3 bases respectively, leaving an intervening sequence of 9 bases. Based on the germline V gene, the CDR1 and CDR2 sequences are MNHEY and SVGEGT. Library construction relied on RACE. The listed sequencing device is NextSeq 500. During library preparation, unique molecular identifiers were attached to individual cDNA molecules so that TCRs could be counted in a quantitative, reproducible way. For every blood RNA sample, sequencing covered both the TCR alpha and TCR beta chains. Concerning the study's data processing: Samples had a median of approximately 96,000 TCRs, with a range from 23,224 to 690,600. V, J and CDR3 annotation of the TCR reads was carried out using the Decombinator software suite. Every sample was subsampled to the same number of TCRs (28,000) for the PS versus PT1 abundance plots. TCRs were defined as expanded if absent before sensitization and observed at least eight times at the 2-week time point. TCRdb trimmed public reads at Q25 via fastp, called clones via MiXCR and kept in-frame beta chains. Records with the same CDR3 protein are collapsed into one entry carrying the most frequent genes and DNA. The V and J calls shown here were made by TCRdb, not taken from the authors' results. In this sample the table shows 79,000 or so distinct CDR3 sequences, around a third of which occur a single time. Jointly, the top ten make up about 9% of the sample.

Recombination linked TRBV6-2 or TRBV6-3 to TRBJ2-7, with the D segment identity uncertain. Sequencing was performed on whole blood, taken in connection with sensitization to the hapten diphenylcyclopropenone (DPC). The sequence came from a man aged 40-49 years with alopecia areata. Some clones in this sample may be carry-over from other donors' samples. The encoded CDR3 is CASSYSEAGYEQYF. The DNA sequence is TGTGCCAGCAGTTACTCAGAAGCCGGCTACGAGCAGTACTTC.